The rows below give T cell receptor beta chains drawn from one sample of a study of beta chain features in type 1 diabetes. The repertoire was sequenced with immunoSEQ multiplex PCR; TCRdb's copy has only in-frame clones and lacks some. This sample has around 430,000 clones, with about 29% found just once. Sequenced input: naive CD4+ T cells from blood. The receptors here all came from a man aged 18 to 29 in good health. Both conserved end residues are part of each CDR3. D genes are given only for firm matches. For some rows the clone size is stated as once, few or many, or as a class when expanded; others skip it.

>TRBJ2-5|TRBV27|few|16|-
TGTGCCAGCAGTTTAAGACCCATTCATTACCAAGAGACCCAGTACTTC
CASSLRPIHYQETQYF
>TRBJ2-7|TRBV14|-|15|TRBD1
TGTGCCAGCAGCCTTGGGACAGGGCCTACCTACGAGCAGTACTTC
CASSLGTGPTYEQYF
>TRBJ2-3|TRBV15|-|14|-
TGTGCCACCAGCAGAGGGGGTCCGACAGATACGCAGTATTTT
CATSRGGPTDTQYF
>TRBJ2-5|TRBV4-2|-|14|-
TGTGCCAGCAGCCAAGGGACGGCGCAAGAGACCCAGTACTTC
CASSQGTAQETQYF
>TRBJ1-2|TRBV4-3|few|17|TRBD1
TGCGCCAGCAGCCAAGACCCCGCAGGACAGGGGTCCTATGGCTACACCTTC
CASSQDPAGQGSYGYTF
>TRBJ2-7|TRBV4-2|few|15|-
TGTGCCAGCAGCCAGAGCTTTTTCGGGAGCTACGAGCAGTACTTC
CASSQSFFGSYEQYF
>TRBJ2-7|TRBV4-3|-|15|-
TGCGCCAGCAGCCAACGGGGGCAGTCAGACTACGAGCAGTACTTC
CASSQRGQSDYEQYF
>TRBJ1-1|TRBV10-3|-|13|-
TGTGCCATCAGCGAGTCCCGGGGCACTGAAGCTTTCTTT
CAISESRGTEAFF
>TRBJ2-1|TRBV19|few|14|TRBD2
TGTGCCAGTAGTCAACTAGCGGGAGCTAATGAGCAGTTCTTC
CASSQLAGANEQFF
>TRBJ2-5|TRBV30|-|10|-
TGTGCCTGGAGCTCAGAGACCCAGTACTTC
CAWSSETQYF
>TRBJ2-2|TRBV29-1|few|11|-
TGCAGCGTTGGAGCAACCGGGGAGCTGTTTTTT
CSVGATGELFF
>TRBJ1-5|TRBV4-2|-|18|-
TGTGCCAGCAGCCAAGATAGGGGAGGGGCTGTCGGCAATCAGCCCCAGCATTTT
CASSQDRGGAVGNQPQHF
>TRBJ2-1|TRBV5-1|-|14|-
TGCGCCAGCAGCTTAAGAAGCTCCTACAATGAGCAGTTCTTC
CASSLRSSYNEQFF
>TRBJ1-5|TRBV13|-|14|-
TGTGCCAGCAGCATGACAGGCCCTGGTCAGCCCCAGCATTTT
CASSMTGPGQPQHF
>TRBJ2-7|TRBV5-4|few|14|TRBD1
TGTGCCAGCAGCTTGGGGGACAGGGAGTACGAGCAGTACTTC
CASSLGDREYEQYF
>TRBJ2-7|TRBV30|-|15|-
TGTGCCTGGAGTGGCTCCCCGAACAGCTCCTACGAGCAGTACTTC
CAWSGSPNSSYEQYF
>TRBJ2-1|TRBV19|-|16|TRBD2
TGTGCCAGTAGCCTTACCGGGACTAGCGGGAGGAATGAGCAGTTCTTC
CASSLTGTSGRNEQFF
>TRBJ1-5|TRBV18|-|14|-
TGTGCCAGCTCTCAGGACGGCCTCAATCAGCCCCAGCATTTT
CASSQDGLNQPQHF
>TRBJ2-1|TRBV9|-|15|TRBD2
TGTGCCAGCAGCGGGGGGACTAGCGGGAGGTATGAGCAGTTCTTC
CASSGGTSGRYEQFF
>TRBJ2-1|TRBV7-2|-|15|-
TGTGCCAGCAGGTCAGGGAGGAGCTCCTACAATGAGCAGTTCTTC
CASRSGRSSYNEQFF
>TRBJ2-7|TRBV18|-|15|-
TGTGCCAGCTCACCAGGTTACGGACTGACCTACGAGCAGTACTTC
CASSPGYGLTYEQYF
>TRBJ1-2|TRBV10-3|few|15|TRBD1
TGTGCCATCAGTTGGGGGACAGGAGGATCCTATGGCTACACCTTC
CAISWGTGGSYGYTF
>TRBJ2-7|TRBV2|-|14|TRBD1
TGTGCCAGCAGGGGGGACAGGGTTTATGGCGAGCAGTACTTC
CASRGDRVYGEQYF
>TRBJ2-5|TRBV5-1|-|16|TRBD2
TGCGCCAGCAGCCCGCTTCCGGGACTAGCGGGAGAGACCCAGTACTTC
CASSPLPGLAGETQYF
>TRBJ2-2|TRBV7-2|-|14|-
TGTGCCAGCAGTTGGGACGGGAACACCGGGGAGCTGTTTTTT
CASSWDGNTGELFF
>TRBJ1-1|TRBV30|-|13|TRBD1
TGTGCCTGGAGGCGACAGGGGAACACTGAAGCTTTCTTT
CAWRRQGNTEAFF
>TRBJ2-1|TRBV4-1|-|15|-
TGCGCCAGCAGCCAGCAGCTAGATTCCTACAATGAGCAGTTCTTC
CASSQQLDSYNEQFF
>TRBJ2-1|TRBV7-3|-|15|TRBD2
TGTGCCAGCAGCCCTAGCGGGAGTTCCTACAATGAGCAGTTCTTC
CASSPSGSSYNEQFF
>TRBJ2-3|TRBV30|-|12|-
TGTGCCTGGAGTGTATACACTGGACTCCAGTATTTT
CAWSVYTGLQYF
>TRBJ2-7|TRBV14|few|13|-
TGTGCCAGCAGCCAAGATCTCGCCGGCGAGCAGTACTTC
CASSQDLAGEQYF
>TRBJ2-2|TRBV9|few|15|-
TGTGCCAGCAGCGTACAAGGCAGCAGAACCGGGGAGCTGTTTTTT
CASSVQGSRTGELFF